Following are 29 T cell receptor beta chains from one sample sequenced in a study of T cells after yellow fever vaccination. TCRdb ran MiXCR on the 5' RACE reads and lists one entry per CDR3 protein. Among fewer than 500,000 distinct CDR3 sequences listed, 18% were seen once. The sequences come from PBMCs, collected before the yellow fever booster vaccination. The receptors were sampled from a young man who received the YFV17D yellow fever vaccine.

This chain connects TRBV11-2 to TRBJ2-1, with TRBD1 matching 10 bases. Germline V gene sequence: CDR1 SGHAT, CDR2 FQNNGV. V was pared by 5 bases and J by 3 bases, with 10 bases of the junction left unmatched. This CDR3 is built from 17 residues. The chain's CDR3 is CASSLGTGVLGYNEQFF. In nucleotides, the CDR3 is TGTGCCAGCAGCCTAGGGACAGGGGTTTTGGGCTACAATGAGCAGTTCTTC.

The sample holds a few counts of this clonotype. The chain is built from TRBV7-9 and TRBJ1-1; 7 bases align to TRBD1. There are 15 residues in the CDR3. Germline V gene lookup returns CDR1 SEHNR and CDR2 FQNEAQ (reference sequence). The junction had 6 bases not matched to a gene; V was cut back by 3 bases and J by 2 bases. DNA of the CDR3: TGTGCCAGCAGCTTGGACAGGAGTGGAAACACTGAAGCTTTCTTT. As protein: CASSLDRSGNTEAFF.

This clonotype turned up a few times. This chain's CDR3 is CSGEVGNYEFF. Here the CDR3 DNA reads TGCAGCGGGGAGGTCGGGAATTACGAGTTTTTT. The chain has TRBV29-1 and TRBJ1-4; D remains ambiguous. Germline V CDR1 and CDR2: SQVTM, ANQGSEA. This CDR3 region has 11 residues. V was trimmed by 7 bases and J by 16 bases, leaving 19 bases between them.

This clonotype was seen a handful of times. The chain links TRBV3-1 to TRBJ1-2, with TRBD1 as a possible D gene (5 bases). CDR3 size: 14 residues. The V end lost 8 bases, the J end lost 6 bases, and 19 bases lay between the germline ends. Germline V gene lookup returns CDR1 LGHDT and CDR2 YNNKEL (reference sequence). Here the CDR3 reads CASYGRGLSDGYTF. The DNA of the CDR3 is TGTGCCAGCTACGGAAGGGGCCTAAGCGATGGCTACACCTTC.

Here the CDR3 DNA reads TGTGCCAGCAGCTTAGTTTCTTGGAGTGAAGCTTTCTTT. It yields the protein CASSLVSWSEAFF. The chain employs TRBV7-2 and TRBJ1-1; D is uncertain. In germline, CDR1 is SGHTA, CDR2 FQGNSA. There are 13 residues in the CDR3. Trimming pared 1 base from V and 7 bases from J, leaving 10 bases between.

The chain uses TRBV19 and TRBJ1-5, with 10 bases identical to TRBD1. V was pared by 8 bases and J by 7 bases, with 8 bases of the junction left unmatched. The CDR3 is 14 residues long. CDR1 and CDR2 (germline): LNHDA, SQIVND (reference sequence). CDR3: CASSTGGLDQPQHF. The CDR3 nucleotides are TGTGCCAGTTCGACAGGGGGCTTAGACCAGCCCCAGCATTTT.

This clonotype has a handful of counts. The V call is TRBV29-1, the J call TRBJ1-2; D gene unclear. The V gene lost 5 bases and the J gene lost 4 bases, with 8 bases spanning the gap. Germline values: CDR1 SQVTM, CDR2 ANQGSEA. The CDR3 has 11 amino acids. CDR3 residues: CSVRQVYGYTF. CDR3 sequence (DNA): TGCAGCGTTCGTCAGGTCTATGGCTACACCTTC.

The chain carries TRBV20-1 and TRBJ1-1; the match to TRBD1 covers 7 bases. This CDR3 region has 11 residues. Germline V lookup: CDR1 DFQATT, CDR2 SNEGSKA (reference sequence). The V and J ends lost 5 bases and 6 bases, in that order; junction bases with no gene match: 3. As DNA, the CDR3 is TGCAGTGCTTTCGACAGGGCTGAAGCTTTCTTT. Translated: CSAFDRAEAFF.

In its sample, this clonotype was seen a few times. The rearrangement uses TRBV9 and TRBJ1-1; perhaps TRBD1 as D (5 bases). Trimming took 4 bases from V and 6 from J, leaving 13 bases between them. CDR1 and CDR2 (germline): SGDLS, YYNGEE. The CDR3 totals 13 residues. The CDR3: CASSRGIGPEAFF. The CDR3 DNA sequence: TGTGCCAGCAGCCGGGGGATCGGGCCTGAAGCTTTCTTT.

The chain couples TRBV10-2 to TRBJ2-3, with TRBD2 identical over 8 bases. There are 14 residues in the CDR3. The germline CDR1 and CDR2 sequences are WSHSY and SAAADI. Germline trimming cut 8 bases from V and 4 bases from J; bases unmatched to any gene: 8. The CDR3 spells CASLNSGVPDTQYF. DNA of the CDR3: TGCGCCAGCCTCAATAGCGGGGTCCCAGATACGCAGTATTTT.

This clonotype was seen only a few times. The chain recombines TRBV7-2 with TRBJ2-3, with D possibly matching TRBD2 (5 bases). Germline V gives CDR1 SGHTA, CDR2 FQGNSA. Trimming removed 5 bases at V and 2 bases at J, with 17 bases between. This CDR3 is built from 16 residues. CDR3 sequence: CASSVGLDIYTDTQYF. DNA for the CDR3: TGTGCCAGCAGCGTTGGACTCGATATCTACACAGATACGCAGTATTTT.

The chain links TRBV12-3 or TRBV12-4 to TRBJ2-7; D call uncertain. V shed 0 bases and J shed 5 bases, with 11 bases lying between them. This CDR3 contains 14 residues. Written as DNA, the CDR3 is TGTGCCAGCAGTTTAGCTGGTTATAATCACGAGCAGTACTTC. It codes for CASSLAGYNHEQYF.

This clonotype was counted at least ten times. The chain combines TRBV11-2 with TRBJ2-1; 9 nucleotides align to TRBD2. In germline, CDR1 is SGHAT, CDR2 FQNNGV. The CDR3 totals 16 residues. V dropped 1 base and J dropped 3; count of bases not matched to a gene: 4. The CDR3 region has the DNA TGTGCCAGCAGCTTAGTCGCGGGGGGGCTCTACAATGAGCAGTTCTTC. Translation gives CASSLVAGGLYNEQFF.

The CDR3 bases are TGTGCCACCAGTGACCCTCCAGGGGGCGCGTATGGCTACACCTTC. Its protein is CATSDPPGGAYGYTF. V and J are TRBV24-1 and TRBJ1-2, with 8 bases matching TRBD1. Trimming removed 4 bases from V and 5 bases from J; junction bases left unmatched: 8. Germline CDR1 is KGHDR and CDR2 is SFDVKD. This CDR3 has 15 amino acids.

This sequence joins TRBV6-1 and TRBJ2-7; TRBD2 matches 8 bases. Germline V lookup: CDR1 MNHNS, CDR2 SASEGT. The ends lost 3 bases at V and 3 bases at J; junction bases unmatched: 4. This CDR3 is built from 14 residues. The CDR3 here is CASSDPTSGYEQYF. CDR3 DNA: TGTGCCAGCAGTGACCCCACTAGCGGCTACGAGCAGTACTTC.

The DNA for the CDR3 is TGCAGCGTTGCCAATGAAATCGGGGGAGGCCACCCTAATGAAAAACTGTTTTTT. Translation: CSVANEIGGGHPNEKLFF. J is TRBJ1-4 and V is TRBV29-1; weak D call: TRBD1 (5 bases). The V and J ends lost 4 bases and 3 bases respectively, with 24 bases between them. The CDR3 is 18 residues long. The germline CDR1 and CDR2 sequences are SQVTM and ANQGSEA.

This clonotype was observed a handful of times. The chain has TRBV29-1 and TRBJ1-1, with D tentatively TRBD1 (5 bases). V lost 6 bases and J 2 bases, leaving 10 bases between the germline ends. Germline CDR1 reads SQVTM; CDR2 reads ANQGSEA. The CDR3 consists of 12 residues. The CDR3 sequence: CSVAGVNTEAFF. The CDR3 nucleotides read TGCAGCGTGGCGGGGGTTAACACTGAAGCTTTCTTT.

The CDR3 reads CSVEDWSGYNEQFF. CDR3 DNA sequence: TGCAGCGTTGAAGATTGGTCCGGCTACAATGAGCAGTTCTTC. The chain carries TRBV29-1 and TRBJ2-1; D not certain. The V and J ends lost 0 bases and 3 bases respectively, with 9 bases between them. CDR1 is SQVTM and CDR2 is ANQGSEA in the germline V gene. This CDR3 is 14 amino acids long.

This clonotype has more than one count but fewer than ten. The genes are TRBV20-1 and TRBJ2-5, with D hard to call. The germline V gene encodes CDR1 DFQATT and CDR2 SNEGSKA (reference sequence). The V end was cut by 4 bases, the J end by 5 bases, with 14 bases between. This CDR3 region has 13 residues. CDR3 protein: CSATRTARETQYF. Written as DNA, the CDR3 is TGCAGTGCTACTCGGACGGCTCGGGAGACCCAGTACTTC.

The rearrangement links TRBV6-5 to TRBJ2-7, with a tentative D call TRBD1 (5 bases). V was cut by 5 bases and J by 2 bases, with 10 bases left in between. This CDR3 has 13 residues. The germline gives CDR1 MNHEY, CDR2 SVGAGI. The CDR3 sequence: CASSTGAPYEQYF. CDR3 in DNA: TGTGCCAGCAGTACTGGGGCGCCCTACGAGCAGTACTTC.

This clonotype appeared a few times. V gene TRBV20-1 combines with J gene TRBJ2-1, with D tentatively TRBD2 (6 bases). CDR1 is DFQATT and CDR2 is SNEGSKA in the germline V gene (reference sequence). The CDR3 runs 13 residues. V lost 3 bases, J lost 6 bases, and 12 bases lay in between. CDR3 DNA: TGCAGTGCTAGCCGGGACTCATCCAATGAGCAGTTCTTC. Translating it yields CSASRDSSNEQFF.

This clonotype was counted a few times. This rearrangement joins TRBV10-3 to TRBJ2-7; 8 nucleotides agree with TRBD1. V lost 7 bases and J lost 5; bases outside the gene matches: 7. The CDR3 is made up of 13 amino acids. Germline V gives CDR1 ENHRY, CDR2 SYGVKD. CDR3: CAINRDRRHEQYF. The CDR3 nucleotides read TGTGCCATCAATCGGGACAGGCGGCACGAGCAGTACTTC.

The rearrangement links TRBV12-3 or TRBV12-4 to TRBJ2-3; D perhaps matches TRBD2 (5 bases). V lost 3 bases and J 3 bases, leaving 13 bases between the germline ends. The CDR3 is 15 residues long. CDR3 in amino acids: CASSLVGTRTDTQYF. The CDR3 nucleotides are TGTGCCAGCAGTTTGGTCGGTACTAGGACAGATACGCAGTATTTT.

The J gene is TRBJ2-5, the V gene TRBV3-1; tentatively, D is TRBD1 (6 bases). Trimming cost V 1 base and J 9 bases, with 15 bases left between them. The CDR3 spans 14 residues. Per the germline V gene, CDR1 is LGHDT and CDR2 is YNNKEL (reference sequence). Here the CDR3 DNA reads TGTGCCAGCAGCCAAGGGTTGGCACAGGGTGCCCAGTACTTC. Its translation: CASSQGLAQGAQYF.

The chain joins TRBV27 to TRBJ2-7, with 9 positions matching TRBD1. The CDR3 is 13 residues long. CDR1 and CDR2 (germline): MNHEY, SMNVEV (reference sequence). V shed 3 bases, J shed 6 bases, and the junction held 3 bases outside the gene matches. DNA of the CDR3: TGTGCCAGCAGTTTGGGACAGGGAACCGAGCAGTACTTC. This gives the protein CASSLGQGTEQYF.

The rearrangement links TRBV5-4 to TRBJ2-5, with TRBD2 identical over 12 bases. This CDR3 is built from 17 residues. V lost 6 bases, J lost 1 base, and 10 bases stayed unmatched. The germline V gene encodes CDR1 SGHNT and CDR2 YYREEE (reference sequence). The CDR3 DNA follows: TGTGCCAGCACGGCTCGGACTAGCGGGGTCATCCAAGAGACCCAGTACTTC. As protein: CASTARTSGVIQETQYF.

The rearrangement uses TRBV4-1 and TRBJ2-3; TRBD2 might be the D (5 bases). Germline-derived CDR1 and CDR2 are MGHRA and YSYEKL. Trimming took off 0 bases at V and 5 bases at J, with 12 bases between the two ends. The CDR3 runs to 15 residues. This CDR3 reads CASSQDLPGRDTQYF. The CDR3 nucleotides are TGCGCCAGCAGCCAAGATCTGCCGGGAAGAGATACGCAGTATTTT.

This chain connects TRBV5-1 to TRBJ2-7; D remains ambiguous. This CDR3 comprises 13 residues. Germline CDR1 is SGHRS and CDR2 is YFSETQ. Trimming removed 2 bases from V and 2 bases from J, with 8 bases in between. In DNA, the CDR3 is TGCGCCAGCAGCTTTGCACCCACCTACGAGCAGTACGTC. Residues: CASSFAPTYEQYV.

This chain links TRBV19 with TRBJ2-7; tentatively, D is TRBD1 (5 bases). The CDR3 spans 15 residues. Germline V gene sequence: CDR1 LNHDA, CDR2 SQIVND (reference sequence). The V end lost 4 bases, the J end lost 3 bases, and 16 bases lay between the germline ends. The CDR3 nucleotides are TGTGCCAGTAGTAGCCGAGACAGTGGGAACTACGAGCAGTACTTC. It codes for CASSSRDSGNYEQYF.